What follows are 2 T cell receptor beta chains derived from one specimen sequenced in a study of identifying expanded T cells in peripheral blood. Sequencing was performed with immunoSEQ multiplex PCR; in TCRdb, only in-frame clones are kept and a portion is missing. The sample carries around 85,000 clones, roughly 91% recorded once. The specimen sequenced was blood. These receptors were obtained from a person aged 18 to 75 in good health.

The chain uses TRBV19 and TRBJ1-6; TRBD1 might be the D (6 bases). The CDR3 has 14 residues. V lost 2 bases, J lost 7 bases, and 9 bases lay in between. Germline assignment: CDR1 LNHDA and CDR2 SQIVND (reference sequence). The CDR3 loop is CASSIWGLNSPLHF. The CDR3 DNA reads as TGTGCCAGTAGTATATGGGGGCTAAATTCACCCCTCCACTTT.

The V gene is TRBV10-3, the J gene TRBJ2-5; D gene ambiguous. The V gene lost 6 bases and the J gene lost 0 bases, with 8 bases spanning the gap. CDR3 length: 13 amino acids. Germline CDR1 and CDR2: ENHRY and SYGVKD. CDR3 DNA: TGTGCCATCAGGTCTACAGACCAAGAGACCCAGTACTTC. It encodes CAIRSTDQETQYF.